These 9 T cell receptor beta chains originate from one sample sequenced in a study of early T cells in non-severe SARS-CoV-2 infection. A single record per CDR3 protein comes from TCRdb applying MiXCR to the 5' RACE reads. Of roughly 30,000 distinct CDR3 sequences detected, less than 6.5% appear once; the ten largest clones hold approximately 2.4%. The sample comprised whole blood. The source of these receptors is an adult who was a healthcare worker with PCR-confirmed SARS-CoV-2 infection or an uninfected control (not recorded which).

In its sample, this clonotype was seen many times. The rearrangement links TRBV3-1 to TRBJ2-2; unclear D gene. The ends were cut back, 7 bases at V and 4 bases at J, with 7 bases in the middle. The CDR3 is made up of 12 amino acids. In germline, CDR1 is LGHDT, CDR2 YNNKEL (reference sequence). The DNA of the CDR3 is TGTGCCAGCACGAGAGGCACCGGGGAGCTGTTTTTT. This translates into CASTRGTGELFF.

The chain links TRBV29-1 to TRBJ2-1; 7 bases are shared with TRBD1. The J segment lost 9 bases and the V segment lost 4 bases, leaving 9 bases of the junction unmatched. Germline CDR1 and CDR2: SQVTM and ANQGSEA. This CDR3 contains 13 residues. The CDR3 here is CSVGQGDRSEQFF. The CDR3, as DNA: TGCAGCGTTGGACAGGGCGATCGGTCTGAGCAGTTCTTC.

V is TRBV5-4 and J is TRBJ1-2; D perhaps matches TRBD1 (5 bases). The CDR3 totals 18 residues. Germline V gene data show CDR1 as SGHNT and CDR2 as YYREEE (reference sequence). Deletions cut 2 bases from V and 0 bases from J, with 20 bases between. The CDR3 bases are TGTGCCAGCAGCTTCAGTTTTAATGCAGGGAAAACTAACTATGGCTACACCTTC. Protein: CASSFSFNAGKTNYGYTF.

This clonotype was seen ten or more times. The chain links TRBV3-1 to TRBJ2-7; maybe TRBD2 (7 bases). Germline CDR1 is LGHDT and CDR2 is YNNKEL (reference sequence). Trimming shortened V by 4 bases and J by 5 bases, and 15 bases separated the two germline ends. This CDR3 contains 14 residues. The CDR3 DNA sequence: TGTGCCAGCAGCCCCGCGGGGGCGAGGAACGAGCAGTACTTC. Amino acids: CASSPAGARNEQYF.

V is TRBV3-1 and J is TRBJ2-3; D ambiguous. Germline CDR1 reads LGHDT; CDR2 reads YNNKEL (reference sequence). Between the trimmed V and J ends, which lost 3 bases and 4 bases, there was a span of 17 bases. CDR3 length equals 16 residues. CDR3 nucleotides: TGTGCCAGCAGCCACCGACCCTCGACGGGCTCAGATACGCAGTATTTT. It is translated as CASSHRPSTGSDTQYF.

This clonotype was counted many times. The chain employs TRBV6-4 and TRBJ1-5; no firm D call. This CDR3 region has 11 residues. Germline CDR1 MRHNA, CDR2 SNTAGT. With 4 bases removed from V and 8 bases from J, the gap between germline ends came to 6 bases. CDR3 sequence (DNA): TGTGCCAGCAGTGCCTCGGAGCCCCAGCATTTT. It encodes CASSASEPQHF.

Many counts were recorded for this clonotype. Written as DNA, the CDR3 is TGTGCCAGCAGTCTCCAATTTAGCGGGAGGCCCTACAATGAGCAGTTCTTC. Its translation: CASSLQFSGRPYNEQFF. This chain uses TRBV6-1 with TRBJ2-1, with 10 bases that match TRBD2. The CDR3 is 17 amino acids. In germline, CDR1 is MNHNS, CDR2 SASEGT. Trimming took 5 bases from V and 2 from J; bases not matched to a gene: 9.

This clonotype has ten or more counts. The rearrangement joins TRBV7-3 to TRBJ2-6; D gene ambiguous. Germline V lookup: CDR1 SGHTA, CDR2 FQGTGA. The CDR3 covers 15 residues. V lost 3 bases and J 0 bases, leaving 6 bases between the germline ends. The CDR3 DNA reads TGTGCCAGCAGCTTCGACTTCTCTGGGGCCAACGTCCTGACTTTC. Residues: CASSFDFSGANVLTF.

The rearrangement uses TRBV15 and TRBJ2-2; D call uncertain. Germline V lookup: CDR1 LNHNV, CDR2 YYDKDF (reference sequence). V dropped 3 bases and J dropped 6 bases, with 14 bases sitting between them. The CDR3 is made up of 15 amino acids. Here the CDR3 reads CATSSTWSWAGELFF. CDR3 in DNA: TGTGCCACCAGCAGTACCTGGTCCTGGGCCGGGGAGCTGTTTTTT.